This T cell receptor (beta chain) was captured by sequencing in a study of T cell repertoires in cytomegalovirus infection. In the study overall: Indications came from public TCR beta signatures; they pointed to CMV infection and to a matching HLA type. Study results and caveats: Identification of carriers of CMV plus the relevant HLA was performed using cumulative public TCR beta family frequency. The ex vivo response was dominated by HLA-C-restricted CMV-specific TCR beta clonotypes.

Trimming took off 3 bases at V and 7 bases at J, with 8 bases between the two ends. There are 12 residues in the CDR3. In TCRdb, the reads were re-called with MiXCR into one record per CDR3 protein. The sample carries some 680,000 distinct CDR3 sequences, 35% recorded once. In regard to this clonotype: Its specificity is unknown.

Sequenced input: PBMCs. The gene calls are TRBV12-3 or TRBV12-4 and TRBJ2-3; no reliable D call. The source of this sequence is a human donor in good health (CMV status not recorded). Some clones in this sample may be carry-over from other donors' samples. The CDR3 sequence is CASSLSQNTQYF. The CDR3 region has the DNA TGTGCCAGCAGTTTGTCACAGAATACGCAGTATTTT.